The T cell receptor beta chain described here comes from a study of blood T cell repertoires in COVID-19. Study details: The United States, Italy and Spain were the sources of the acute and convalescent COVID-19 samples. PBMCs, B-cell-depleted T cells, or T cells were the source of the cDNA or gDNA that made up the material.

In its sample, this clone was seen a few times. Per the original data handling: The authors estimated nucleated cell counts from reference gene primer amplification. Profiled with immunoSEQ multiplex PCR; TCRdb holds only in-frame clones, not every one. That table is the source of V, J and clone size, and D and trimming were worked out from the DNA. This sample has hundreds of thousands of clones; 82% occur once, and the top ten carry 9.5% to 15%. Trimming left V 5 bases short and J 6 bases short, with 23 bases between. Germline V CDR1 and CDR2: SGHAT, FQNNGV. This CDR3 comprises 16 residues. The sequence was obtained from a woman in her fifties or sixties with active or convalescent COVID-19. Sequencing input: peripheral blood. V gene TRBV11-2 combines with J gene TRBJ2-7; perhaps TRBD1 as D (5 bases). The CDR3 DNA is TGTGCCAGCAGCCTCACGAGACAGTCTTGGTCGTCCGAGCAGTACTTC. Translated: CASSLTRQSWSSEQYF.